This is a list of T cell receptor beta chains from one sample in a study of response to subunit inactivated influenza vaccine. TCRdb re-called the RT-PCR reads through MiXCR, storing one row per CDR3 protein. The top ten hold around 13% of the sample, which has 400,000 to 650,000 distinct CDR3 sequences, 7.2% seen once. The sample consisted of PBMCs from blood, taken around 25 months after vaccination. These receptors originate from a man aged 50 to 69 who received an inactivated influenza vaccine. Both conserved end residues are part of each CDR3. D genes are given only for firm matches. The size of a clone is reported for some rows only, either as once, few or many, or as a class for expanded clones.

j_call d_call v_call clone_size cdr3_nt cdr3_aa
TRBJ2-7 TRBD1 TRBV11-1 few TGTGCCAGCAGCTTAGCTCTGCGGACAGGGGGAATCATGATGTCCTACGAGCAGTACTTC CASSLALRTGGIMMSYEQYF
TRBJ2-7 - TRBV6-5 many TGTGCCAGCGGGCGACAGTCCTACGAGCAGTACTTC CASGRQSYEQYF
TRBJ2-1 - TRBV7-2 many TGTGCCAGCAACCTGGGGGTCAATGAGCAGTTCTTC CASNLGVNEQFF
TRBJ2-2 - TRBV29-1 few TGCAGCGGTCAAAACACCGGGGAGCTGTTTTTT CSGQNTGELFF
TRBJ2-3 - TRBV12-3/TRBV12-4 many TGTGCCAGCAGTTTCGTGGGCGTGGACACAGATACGCAGTATTTT CASSFVGVDTDTQYF
TRBJ2-7 TRBD1 TRBV6-5 - TGTGCCAGCAGTTACCTCGGACAGGCCTACGAGCAGTACTTC CASSYLGQAYEQYF
TRBJ2-5 - TRBV18 - TGTGCCAGCTCACCACCGTCTGCAGGTACCCAAGAGACCCAGTACTTC CASSPPSAGTQETQYF
TRBJ2-4 TRBD1 TRBV28 many TGTGCCAGCAGCTTCGGACAGGCGGGCATTCAGTACTTC CASSFGQAGIQYF
TRBJ1-6 TRBD1 TRBV5-1 - TGCGCCAGCAGCGAGGACGGACAGGATAATTCACCCCTCCACTTT CASSEDGQDNSPLHF
TRBJ2-5 - TRBV6-5 few TGTGCCAGCAGTTGGGACGGCCACCAAGAGACCCAGTACTTC CASSWDGHQETQYF
TRBJ2-2 TRBD2 TRBV7-6 - TGTGCCAGCAGCTTAGGACTAGCGGGGAGCACCGGGGAGCTGTTTTTT CASSLGLAGSTGELFF
TRBJ2-7 - TRBV20-1 few TGCAGTGCTAGAGACCCTTGGGGGGAAAAGCAGTACTTC CSARDPWGEKQYF
TRBJ1-1 - TRBV19 many TGTGCCAGTACCTCGACAGGGAACACTGAAGCTTTCTTT CASTSTGNTEAFF
TRBJ2-7 - TRBV4-1 many TGCGCCAGCAGCCAAGATCCGAGCAGGGCCGCCTACGAGCAGTACTTC CASSQDPSRAAYEQYF
TRBJ2-7 - TRBV5-1 few TGCGCCAGCAGCTTTCAGGCCTCGAACTACGAGCAGTACTTC CASSFQASNYEQYF
TRBJ2-7 - TRBV12-3/TRBV12-4 few TGTGCCAGCAGGGGACCTAGCTCCTACGAGCAGTACTTC CASRGPSSYEQYF
TRBJ2-1 TRBD2 TRBV12-3/TRBV12-4 few TGTGCCAGCAGCCGCGGACGCGGGGGTGAGCAGTTCTTC CASSRGRGGEQFF
TRBJ1-6 TRBD1 TRBV6-1 few TGTGCCAGCAGACGACAGGGGGCGCATAATTCACCCCTCCACTTT CASRRQGAHNSPLHF
TRBJ2-1 - TRBV5-1 - TGCGCCAGCAGCTTGGGAGTACCTTACAATGAGCAGTTCTTC CASSLGVPYNEQFF
TRBJ2-3 - TRBV20-1 - TGCAGTGCTGCCCCTTTCGCAGATACGCAGTATTTT CSAAPFADTQYF
TRBJ1-6 - TRBV6-1 - TGTGCCAGCAGTGAAATGGGATTAACACCCCTCCACTTT CASSEMGLTPLHF
TRBJ2-3 TRBD1 TRBV7-6 - TGTGCCAGCAGCTACGGGACAGGACTTTTCACAGATACGCAGTATTTT CASSYGTGLFTDTQYF
TRBJ2-1 - TRBV7-9 - TGTGCCAGCAGCTTAGCTACTATCTTAAGCATTGAGCAGTTCTTC CASSLATILSIEQFF
TRBJ2-2 - TRBV14 - TGTGCCAGCAGCCCAACGCAAGACAGTTACACCGGGGAGCTGTTTTTT CASSPTQDSYTGELFF
TRBJ2-1 TRBD1 TRBV19 - TGTGCCAGTAGTACGGGACAGGGCTATGAGCAGTTCTTC CASSTGQGYEQFF
TRBJ2-3 TRBD1 TRBV18 - TGTGCCAGCTCACCACCACGACAGGGTGGCGCAGATACGCAGTATTTT CASSPPRQGGADTQYF
TRBJ2-5 - TRBV11-2 - TGTGCCAGCAGGCTACGAGGGACCCAGTACTTC CASRLRGTQYF
TRBJ2-2 TRBD2 TRBV2 - TGTGCCAGCAGGGCTAGCGGATGGACCGGGGAGCTGTTTTTT CASRASGWTGELFF
TRBJ2-1 - TRBV5-1 few TGCGCCAGTTCCTGGTCAGTGAAGGAGCAGTTCTTC CASSWSVKEQFF
TRBJ2-3 - TRBV28 - TGTGCCAGCAGCCTCCCGGCGGCGCCCAGTACGCAGTATTTT CASSLPAAPSTQYF
TRBJ1-2 TRBD1 TRBV27 - TGTGCCAGCAGCCCCCGGGACAGGGATGGCTACACCTTC CASSPRDRDGYTF
TRBJ2-1 - TRBV29-1 many TGCAGCGTTGAAGATCTTGAAGGGTGGGCTACCCATGAGCAGTTCTTC CSVEDLEGWATHEQFF
TRBJ2-6 - TRBV6-2/TRBV6-3 many TGTGCCAGCAGTTATTGGAAAACTGGGGCCAACGTCCTGACTTTC CASSYWKTGANVLTF
TRBJ2-3 TRBD2 TRBV7-8 - TGTGCCAGCAGCCCAGCGGGGGCTGTCACAGATACGCAGTATTTT CASSPAGAVTDTQYF
TRBJ2-1 TRBD2 TRBV15 many TGTGCCACCAGCAGATTCGAAGGGGTAGCGGGGGGGAATGAGCAGTTCTTC CATSRFEGVAGGNEQFF
TRBJ2-2 - TRBV27 - TGTGCCAGCAGTTTAAGTCCCTCCCCCGGGGAGCTGTTTTTT CASSLSPSPGELFF
TRBJ1-2 - TRBV20-1 few TGCAGTGCTAGAGATCCCAGGGGATCAGGTGGCTACACCTTC CSARDPRGSGGYTF
TRBJ1-1 - TRBV5-1 many TGCGCCAGCAGCTTGTCCTACGAGTTTGAAGCTTTCTTT CASSLSYEFEAFF
TRBJ1-5 - TRBV6-1 few TGTGCCAGCAGCTCTCAGGGCTCCCAGGGGCCCCAGCATTTT CASSSQGSQGPQHF
TRBJ2-5 - TRBV12-3/TRBV12-4 many TGTGCCAGCAGTCTTGTTTCAGGAGAGACCCAGTACTTC CASSLVSGETQYF
TRBJ2-7 - TRBV20-1 few TGCAGTGCTAGAGATCCAGGGAACGAGCAGTACTTC CSARDPGNEQYF
TRBJ1-1 - TRBV5-1 many TGCGCCAGCAGCAGGGAGGGGGGGACCACTGAAGCTTTCTTT CASSREGGTTEAFF
TRBJ2-1 TRBD2 TRBV12-3/TRBV12-4 many TGTGCCAGCACCCCGGGCGGGAGATTGAATGAGCAGTTCTTC CASTPGGRLNEQFF
TRBJ2-3 - TRBV7-8 many TGTGCCAGCAGCCAATACGGCCAGGCAAGCACAGATACGCAGTATTTT CASSQYGQASTDTQYF
TRBJ2-2 - TRBV6-6 - TGTGCCAGCAGTTACCAGACCGGGGAGCTGTTTTTT CASSYQTGELFF
TRBJ2-7 TRBD1 TRBV12-3/TRBV12-4 many TGTGCCAGCAGTGGTGGGATACAGGGGGTAGGGGAGCAGTACTTC CASSGGIQGVGEQYF
TRBJ2-1 - TRBV15 many TGTGCCACCAGATCCCTTGGGGCAGGAAAATACAATGAGCAGTTCTTC CATRSLGAGKYNEQFF